Listed here are 22 T cell receptor beta chains from one sample, sequenced in a study of cytotoxic CD8 clonotypes in ibrutinib-treated CLL. Some clones are missing from TCRdb's copy, which holds only in-frame ones; the method was immunoSEQ multiplex PCR. The repertoire holds around 310,000 clones, with roughly 79% as singletons. Material: PBMCs, obtained before ibrutinib treatment. The receptor set was obtained from a human donor with chronic lymphocytic leukemia.

CDR3 region: CASRRSDWGTEAFF. CDR3 bases: TGCGCCAGCAGGAGGTCAGATTGGGGCACTGAAGCTTTCTTT. The gene calls are TRBV4-3 and TRBJ1-1; D gene unclear. Germline CDR1 and CDR2: LGHNA and YSLEER. The ends were cut back, 6 bases at V and 4 bases at J, with 15 bases in the middle. The CDR3 sequence is 14 residues long.

This CDR3 is CASSLGTVPYEQYF. The DNA of the CDR3 is TGTGCCAGCAGTTTAGGGACAGTACCCTACGAGCAGTACTTC. This chain joins TRBV27 and TRBJ2-7, with 7 bases lining up with TRBD1. This CDR3 comprises 14 residues. V lost 2 bases to trimming and J lost 2 bases; unmatched junction nucleotides: 3. Germline CDR1 reads MNHEY; CDR2 reads SMNVEV (reference sequence).

V usage is TRBV5-8 and J usage is TRBJ2-1; perhaps TRBD2 as D (6 bases). The length of the CDR3 is 15 residues. V was pared by 0 bases and J by 6 bases, with 13 bases between. Looked up from germline, CDR1 is SGHTS and CDR2 is YDEGEE. Here the CDR3 reads CASSLALGRSNEQFF. Here the CDR3 DNA reads TGTGCCAGCAGCTTGGCACTAGGGAGGTCCAATGAGCAGTTCTTC.

CDR3 in amino acids: CASSIGEGNTIYF. Here the CDR3 DNA reads TGTGCCAGTAGTATCGGCGAGGGAAACACCATATATTTT. J is TRBJ1-3 and V is TRBV19; D gene uncertain. Germline values: CDR1 LNHDA, CDR2 SQIVND (reference sequence). The germline V and J ends were trimmed by 3 bases and 4 bases, with 7 bases remaining between them. The CDR3 consists of 13 residues.

This chain links TRBV18 with TRBJ1-1, with 8 bases matching TRBD1. This CDR3 is 15 amino acids long. Germline V gene lookup returns CDR1 KGHSH and CDR2 LQKENI. Losses at the gene ends were 4 bases for V and 5 bases for J; bases not matched to a gene: 9. CDR3 region: CASSQTGTGETEAFF. The CDR3 nucleotides read TGTGCCAGCTCACAAACGGGGACAGGCGAGACTGAAGCTTTCTTT. The full variable domain, in which reference TRBV18 and TRBJ1-1 provide the parts outside the CDR3, is NAGVMQNPRHLVRRRGQEARLRCSPMKGHSHVYWYRQLPEEGLKFMVYLQKENIIDESGMPKERFSAEFPKEGPSILRIQQVVRGDSAAYFCASSQTGTGETEAFFGQGTRLTVV.

V is TRBV30 and J is TRBJ2-1, with 9 bases aligning to TRBD2. CDR3 size: 14 residues. V lost 5 bases and J lost 10; bases outside the gene matches: 12. The germline V gene encodes CDR1 GTSNPN and CDR2 SVGIG (reference sequence). CDR3 protein: CAWGAGGIFGEQFF. In nucleotides, the CDR3 is TGTGCCTGGGGAGCGGGAGGCATTTTTGGAGAGCAGTTCTTC.

The table lists this clone with a count of one. This chain uses TRBV7-2 with TRBJ2-1, with 13 bases aligning to TRBD2. V was pared by 5 bases and J by 9 bases, with 7 bases of the junction left unmatched. CDR1 and CDR2 from the germline V gene are SGHTA and FQGNSA. The CDR3 is 15 amino acids. CDR3 sequence: CASSPRTSGSVEQFF. Here the CDR3 DNA reads TGTGCCAGCAGCCCCCGGACTAGCGGGAGCGTTGAGCAGTTCTTC.

The chain has TRBV4-1 and TRBJ2-7; TRBD2 agrees at 11 bases. Germline V gene sequence: CDR1 MGHRA, CDR2 YSYEKL. The CDR3 is 17 amino acids. Trimming cost V 4 bases and J 2 bases; bases outside gene matches: 10. The CDR3 nucleotides read TGCGCCAGCAGCCCCCCGCTACTAGCGGGAGTACCCTACGAGCAGTACTTC. Translating it yields CASSPPLLAGVPYEQYF.

This chain joins TRBV6-1 and TRBJ2-1; TRBD2 agrees at 9 bases. After removal of 3 bases from V and 8 bases from J, the junction contained 8 bases not matched to a gene. The germline V gene has CDR1 MNHNS and CDR2 SASEGT. The CDR3 length is 15 residues. As DNA, the CDR3 is TGTGCCAGCAGTGATGGTAGCGGGAGTATATATGAGCAGTTCTTC. Translated, it gives CASSDGSGSIYEQFF.

The rearrangement uses TRBV18 and TRBJ1-5, with D maybe TRBD1 (6 bases). CDR1 KGHSH and CDR2 LQKENI come from the germline V gene. Trimming stripped 3 bases from V and 7 bases from J, with 19 bases between. The CDR3 extends over 16 amino acids. DNA of the CDR3: TGTGCCAGCTCACCCATAGGTCGGGGGGCTGGGCAGCCCCAGCATTTT. Translating it yields CASSPIGRGAGQPQHF.

Note on this clone: Germline and junction disagree at one end, which may indicate a read error. The chain links TRBV9 to TRBJ2-2, with 8 positions matching TRBD2. There are 15 residues in the CDR3. The germline V gene has CDR1 SGDLS and CDR2 YYNGEE. The CDR3: CASSPNSGNAGELFF. The CDR3 DNA is TGTGCCAGCAGCCCAAATAGCGGGAACGCCGGGGAGCTGTTTTTT.

This clone has just a few counts. The chain is built from TRBV28 and TRBJ1-2; 11 bases align to TRBD1. The CDR3 spans 15 residues. The V gene end was trimmed by 5 bases and the J gene end by 4 bases; junction bases not matched to a gene: 6. Germline V lookup: CDR1 MDHEN, CDR2 SYDVKM. CDR3 bases: TGTGCCAGCAGTACTCGGACAGGGGGCAGCTATGGCTACACCTTC. Its translation: CASSTRTGGSYGYTF.

Here the CDR3 DNA reads TGCGCCAGCGGCAGACAGGGTTCGAATGAGCAGTTCTTC. Amino acid sequence: CASGRQGSNEQFF. This chain connects TRBV5-1 to TRBJ2-1; 7 positions agree with TRBD1. This CDR3 contains 13 residues. Germline-derived CDR1 and CDR2 are SGHRS and YFSETQ. The V segment lost 7 bases and the J segment 7 bases; nucleotides outside the gene matches: 8.

J is TRBJ2-1 and V is TRBV7-2, with D tentatively TRBD1 (6 bases). The CDR3 has 14 residues. V was pared by 3 bases and J by 4 bases, with 10 bases between. CDR1 and CDR2 (germline): SGHTA, FQGNSA. The CDR3 protein is CASSLPRGYNEQFF. CDR3 sequence (DNA): TGTGCCAGCAGCTTGCCAAGGGGGTACAATGAGCAGTTCTTC.

This chain uses TRBV30 with TRBJ1-1; TRBD1 might be the D (5 bases). CDR3 length: 11 amino acids. From germline, CDR1 is GTSNPN and CDR2 SVGIG (reference sequence). The V end lost 2 bases, the J end lost 7 bases, and 8 bases lay between the germline ends. DNA of the CDR3: TGTGCCTGGAGTCAGGGAGGTGAAGCTTTCTTT. Protein: CAWSQGGEAFF.

This clone was picked up one time. The chain joins TRBV5-1 to TRBJ2-6, with D unclear. Germline V gives CDR1 SGHRS, CDR2 YFSETQ. Between the trimmed V and J ends, which lost 4 bases and 0 bases, there was a span of 8 bases. The CDR3 runs 15 residues. CDR3 DNA sequence: TGCGCCAGCAGCCCCCTGGGCTCTGGGGCCAACGTCCTGACTTTC. Its protein is CASSPLGSGANVLTF.

The CDR3 sequence: CASSVDPVGYEQYF. The CDR3 DNA sequence: TGTGCCAGCAGCGTAGACCCTGTCGGATACGAGCAGTACTTC. The genes are TRBV9 and TRBJ2-7; D not resolved. CDR1 SGDLS and CDR2 YYNGEE come from the germline V gene. The V gene lost 0 bases and the J gene lost 4 bases, with 11 bases spanning the gap. This CDR3 comprises 14 residues.

The rearrangement uses TRBV7-9 and TRBJ2-2; D may be TRBD1 (6 bases). The CDR3 consists of 17 residues. V lost 5 bases to trimming and J lost 2 bases, with 18 bases between them. The germline gives CDR1 SEHNR, CDR2 FQNEAQ (reference sequence). In nucleotides, the CDR3 is TGTGCCAGCAGCCTAGAAGGGTACAGGGTCAACACCGGGGAGCTGTTTTTT. Amino acids: CASSLEGYRVNTGELFF. Using reference TRBV7-9 and TRBJ2-2 for the parts outside the CDR3, the full variable domain is DTGVSQNPRHKITKRGQNVTFRCDPISEHNRLYWYRQTLGQGPEFLTYFQNEAQLEKSRLLSDRFSAERPKGSFSTLEIQRTEQGDSAMYLCASSLEGYRVNTGELFFGEGSRLTVL.

The chain combines TRBV6-5 with TRBJ2-3; D unresolved. V was pared by 5 bases and J by 2 bases, with 11 bases between. The CDR3 loop spans 14 amino acids. Germline loops: CDR1 MNHEY, CDR2 SVGAGI. CDR3 in DNA: TGTGCCAGCAGTGGGCGTGTGTCCACAGATACGCAGTATTTT. It translates to CASSGRVSTDTQYF.

V usage is TRBV27 and J usage is TRBJ2-1; possibly TRBD2 for D (6 bases). This CDR3 comprises 15 residues. Germline values: CDR1 MNHEY, CDR2 SMNVEV (reference sequence). Trimming cost V 6 bases and J 4 bases, with 16 bases left between them. The CDR3 here is CASSTVASAYNEQFF. CDR3 DNA sequence: TGTGCCAGCAGCACCGTTGCTAGCGCGTACAATGAGCAGTTCTTC.

The chain combines TRBV6-1 with TRBJ1-2; the D gene is possibly TRBD1 (5 bases). Germline assignment: CDR1 MNHNS and CDR2 SASEGT. This CDR3 has 15 amino acids. V was trimmed by 1 base and J by 2 bases, leaving 11 bases between them. The CDR3 DNA sequence: TGTGCCAGCAGTGAAGGTTTTCAGGGAAACTATGGCTACACCTTC. Amino acids: CASSEGFQGNYGYTF.

The chain carries TRBV5-6 and TRBJ2-2; possible D gene TRBD2, 5 bases. The CDR3 runs 13 residues. Germline V gene sequence: CDR1 SGHDT, CDR2 YYEEEE. Trimming removed 4 bases at V and 4 bases at J, with 8 bases between. CDR3 coding DNA: TGTGCCAGCAGCGATAGCGTCACCGGGGAGCTGTTTTTT. Residues: CASSDSVTGELFF.